Below are 18 T cell receptor beta chains sequenced from a single sample in a study of blood T cell repertoires in COVID-19. Assay used: immunoSEQ multiplex PCR; TCRdb lists only in-frame clones, some missing. Of some 130,000 clones listed, 85% to 90% were seen once; the top ten hold about a tenth. Sequenced material: peripheral blood. The source is a man older than 75 with acute or convalescent COVID-19.

V gene TRBV7-2 combines with J gene TRBJ2-5; D is unresolved. The CDR3 runs to 13 residues. V was trimmed by 3 bases and J by 1 base, leaving 6 bases between them. Germline V gives CDR1 SGHTA, CDR2 FQGNSA. The CDR3 sequence is CASSFSSQETQYF. DNA of the CDR3: TGTGCCAGCAGCTTTTCTAGCCAAGAGACCCAGTACTTC.

The CDR3 DNA follows: TGTGCCAGCAAGCCCCCCGGGGGGAACACCGGGGAGCTGTTTTTT. Its protein is CASKPPGGNTGELFF. The chain is built from TRBV6-5 and TRBJ2-2, with D perhaps matching TRBD2 (6 bases). V was trimmed by 7 bases and J by 1 base, leaving 13 bases between them. CDR1 is MNHEY, CDR2 SVGAGI, per germline. This CDR3 has 15 amino acids.

This clone was detected only a few times. The CDR3, as DNA: TGCGCCAGCAGCTCCACAGGATCTAACACCGGGGAGCTGTTTTTT. Its translation is CASSSTGSNTGELFF. V gene TRBV5-1 combines with J gene TRBJ2-2, with D possibly matching TRBD1 (5 bases). Looked up from germline, CDR1 is SGHRS and CDR2 is YFSETQ. V lost 3 bases and J lost 2, with 11 bases in between. This CDR3 is 15 amino acids long.

The chain carries TRBV18 and TRBJ2-5; D is undetermined. The length of the CDR3 is 15 residues. Germline V gene sequence: CDR1 KGHSH, CDR2 LQKENI. V lost 3 bases, J lost 5 bases, and 16 bases lay in between. This CDR3 reads CASSPYGPIGETQYF. The CDR3, as DNA: TGTGCCAGCTCACCGTACGGCCCGATCGGGGAGACCCAGTACTTC.

The chain couples TRBV5-1 to TRBJ1-2, with D possibly matching TRBD1 (5 bases). Per germline, CDR1 SGHRS and CDR2 YFSETQ. CDR3 size: 14 residues. V was cut by 1 base and J by 2 bases, with 9 bases left in between. The CDR3 loop reads CASSLSRENYGYTF. CDR3 nucleotide sequence: TGCGCCAGCAGCTTGAGCAGGGAAAACTATGGCTACACCTTC.

V usage is TRBV5-5 and J usage is TRBJ1-2; D unclear. Trimming took off 4 bases at V and 0 bases at J, with 10 bases between the two ends. This CDR3 contains 14 residues. In germline, CDR1 is SGHKS, CDR2 YYEKEE (reference sequence). Written as DNA, the CDR3 is TGTGCCAGCAGCGAGGACGGGACTAACTATGGCTACACCTTC. Translating it yields CASSEDGTNYGYTF.

This clone was recorded once. This chain joins TRBV4-1 and TRBJ1-5; D gene unclear. V was cut by 6 bases and J by 3 bases, with 12 bases left in between. Germline assignment: CDR1 MGHRA and CDR2 YSYEKL. The CDR3 has 14 residues. CDR3 sequence: CASSPGLYNQPQHF. The CDR3 coding sequence is TGCGCCAGCAGTCCCGGACTGTACAATCAGCCCCAGCATTTT.

The V gene is TRBV6-5, the J gene TRBJ2-7; 9 nucleotides agree with TRBD2. The length of the CDR3 is 14 residues. Germline CDR1 and CDR2: MNHEY and SVGAGI. The ends lost 7 bases at V and 1 base at J; junction bases unmatched: 5. In DNA form, the CDR3 reads TGTGCCAGCATGGGCGGGGGGGGATCCTACGAGCAGTACTTC. Protein: CASMGGGGSYEQYF.

This chain uses TRBV3-1 (or the pseudogene TRBV3-2) with TRBJ2-3, with a possible D match to TRBD2 (5 bases). CDR3 length equals 14 residues. CDR1 is LGHDT, CDR2 YNNKEL, per germline (reference sequence). V lost 4 bases to trimming and J lost 1 base, with 9 bases between them. CDR3 coding DNA: TGTGCCAGCAGCCTGAGCGGACGCACAGATACGCAGTATTTT. The encoded protein is CASSLSGRTDTQYF.

The chain links TRBV19 to TRBJ1-1, with a weak D call TRBD1 (6 bases). V shed 7 bases and J shed 1 base, with 10 bases lying between them. This CDR3 region has 13 residues. Germline CDR1 is LNHDA and CDR2 is SQIVND (reference sequence). The CDR3 nucleotides read TGTGCCAGTATCAGACAGGAGAACACTGAAGCTTTCTTT. The encoded protein is CASIRQENTEAFF.

The chain recombines TRBV7-2 with TRBJ2-6; weak D call: TRBD2 (5 bases). Germline values: CDR1 SGHTA, CDR2 FQGNSA. The CDR3 length is 15 residues. The germline V and J ends were trimmed by 5 bases and 4 bases, with 12 bases remaining between them. The CDR3 sequence is CASSHRGLGANVLTF. The CDR3 DNA reads TGTGCCAGCAGCCATAGAGGGTTAGGGGCCAACGTCCTGACTTTC.

V gene TRBV5-8 combines with J gene TRBJ1-1; 8 bases are a match to TRBD1. Germline CDR1 SGHTS, CDR2 YDEGEE. The CDR3 has 15 residues. Germline trimming cut 4 bases from V and 0 bases from J; bases unmatched to any gene: 5. DNA for the CDR3: TGTGCCAGCAGCGGTAACAGGGGGTTGAACACTGAAGCTTTCTTT. This encodes CASSGNRGLNTEAFF. Drawing the rest from reference TRBV5-8 and TRBJ1-1, the complete variable domain is EAGVTQSPTHLIKTRGQQATLRCSPISGHTSVYWYQQALGLGLQFLLWYDEGEERNRGNFPPRFSGRQFPNYSSELNVNALELEDSALYLCASSGNRGLNTEAFFGQGTRLTVV.

The V and J genes are TRBV19 and TRBJ2-1; 9 bases are shared with TRBD2. Germline-derived CDR1 and CDR2 are LNHDA and SQIVND (reference sequence). J lost 6 bases, V lost 3 bases, and 6 bases had no gene match. This CDR3 contains 15 residues. CDR3 in DNA: TGTGCCAGTAGTATTTGGCGGGGGGGCCGCAATGAGCAGTTCTTC. This gives the protein CASSIWRGGRNEQFF.

The chain employs TRBV28 and TRBJ1-3, with a tentative D call TRBD1 (5 bases). Trimming stripped 8 bases from V and 5 bases from J, with 19 bases between. There are 15 residues in the CDR3. CDR1 and CDR2 from the germline V gene are MDHEN and SYDVKM. The CDR3 DNA is TGTGCCAGCTGTTCGGGGGGTGGTATACGAAACACCATATATTTT. Its protein is CASCSGGGIRNTIYF.

Written as DNA, the CDR3 is TGTGCCAGCAGCTTCTCCGGGACTTACCAAGAGACCCAGTACTTC. Translating it yields CASSFSGTYQETQYF. The chain links TRBV7-3 to TRBJ2-5, with D tentatively TRBD2 (6 bases). Germline-derived CDR1 and CDR2 are SGHTA and FQGTGA. The CDR3 runs 15 residues. With 3 bases removed from V and 0 bases from J, the gap between germline ends came to 11 bases.

This clone was detected only a few times. The V and J genes are TRBV2 and TRBJ1-6; D is ambiguous. V lost 10 bases and J 5 bases, leaving 15 bases between the germline ends. CDR3 length equals 14 residues. Germline loops: CDR1 SNHLY, CDR2 FYNNEI. The CDR3 protein is CATRRGKDNSPLHF. The CDR3 bases are TGTGCCACCAGGAGAGGGAAAGATAATTCACCCCTCCACTTT.

The V gene is TRBV6-5, the J gene TRBJ1-3, with D tentatively TRBD1 (5 bases). Trimming cost V 0 bases and J 3 bases, with 9 bases left between them. The V gene's germline CDR1 is MNHEY and CDR2 SVGAGI. This CDR3 is 15 amino acids long. The CDR3 sequence is CASSYSTTVGNTIYF. The CDR3 DNA sequence: TGTGCCAGCAGTTACTCTACGACAGTTGGAAACACCATATATTTT.

The V gene is TRBV2, the J gene TRBJ1-5; 8 nucleotides align to TRBD1. The germline V gene has CDR1 SNHLY and CDR2 FYNNEI. With V trimmed by 6 bases and J by 7 bases, 5 bases remained unmatched. CDR3 size: 13 residues. The CDR3 sequence is CASRWDRTQPQHF. CDR3 coding DNA: TGTGCCAGCAGGTGGGACAGGACCCAGCCCCAGCATTTT.